The present T cell receptor beta chain was sequenced within a study of post-analysis software for immune sequencing data. The library was made from cDNA and included unique molecular identifiers. From the PCR reads, TCRdb called clonotypes with MiXCR, one entry per CDR3 protein. The repertoire has about 770,000 distinct CDR3 sequences, roughly 46% of them found once; the top ten carry just under 5%. Findings and limits, study-wide: F-measure co-clustering was strong for batch-matched samples. Patients showed TRBV5-6, TRBV5-1 and TRBV20-1 among five TRBV segments more frequent than in controls. Controls showed significantly higher normalized Chao1 diversity than did multiple sclerosis patients.

CDR1 and CDR2 (germline): SGHTA, FQGNSA. V lost 1 base and J 5 bases, leaving 5 bases between the germline ends. The CDR3 is 12 amino acids. In this sample, this clonotype turned up a few times. Antigen unknown. The TCR comes from a girl aged 5-17 years with multiple sclerosis. Material: blood. The J gene is TRBJ1-1, the V gene TRBV7-2, with unresolved D. This chain's CDR3 is CASSLGETEAFF. CDR3 nucleotides: TGTGCCAGCAGCTTAGGAGAAACTGAAGCTTTCTTT.